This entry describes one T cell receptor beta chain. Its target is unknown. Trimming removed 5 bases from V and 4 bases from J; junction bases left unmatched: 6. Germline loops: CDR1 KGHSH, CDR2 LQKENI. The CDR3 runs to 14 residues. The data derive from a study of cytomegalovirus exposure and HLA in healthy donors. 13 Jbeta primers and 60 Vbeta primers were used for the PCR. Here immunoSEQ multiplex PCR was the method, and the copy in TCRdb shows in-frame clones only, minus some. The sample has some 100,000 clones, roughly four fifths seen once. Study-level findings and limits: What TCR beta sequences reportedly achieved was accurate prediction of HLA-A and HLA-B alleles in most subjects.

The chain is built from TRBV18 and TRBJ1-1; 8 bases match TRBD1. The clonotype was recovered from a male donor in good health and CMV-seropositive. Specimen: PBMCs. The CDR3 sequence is CASSGQGLGTEAFF. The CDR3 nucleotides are TGTGCCAGCTCAGGACAGGGTTTGGGCACTGAAGCTTTCTTT.